This TCR beta chain is from a study of cytomegalovirus exposure and HLA in healthy donors. General study points: A later analysis by the authors found several of the most significant clusters apparently linked to common viral pathogens.

The PCR made use of 60 Vbeta and 13 Jbeta primers. Measured with immunoSEQ multiplex PCR; TCRdb has only the in-frame clones, and not every one. Here the sample spans 100,000 to 150,000 clones, approximately 10% being singletons. This clone was detected only a few times. Its cognate antigen is unknown. Sequenced material: PBMCs. This TCR derives from a woman aged 40 to 49 in good health and CMV-seropositive.

CDR3 in DNA: TGTGCCAGCAGTGGTACGGGGAGCTCTGGAAACACCATATATTTT. It is translated as CASSGTGSSGNTIYF. The J gene is TRBJ1-3, the V gene TRBV2, with no clear D. V lost 4 bases, J lost 0 bases, and 10 bases lay in between. The CDR3 sequence is 15 residues long. Per germline, CDR1 SNHLY and CDR2 FYNNEI.